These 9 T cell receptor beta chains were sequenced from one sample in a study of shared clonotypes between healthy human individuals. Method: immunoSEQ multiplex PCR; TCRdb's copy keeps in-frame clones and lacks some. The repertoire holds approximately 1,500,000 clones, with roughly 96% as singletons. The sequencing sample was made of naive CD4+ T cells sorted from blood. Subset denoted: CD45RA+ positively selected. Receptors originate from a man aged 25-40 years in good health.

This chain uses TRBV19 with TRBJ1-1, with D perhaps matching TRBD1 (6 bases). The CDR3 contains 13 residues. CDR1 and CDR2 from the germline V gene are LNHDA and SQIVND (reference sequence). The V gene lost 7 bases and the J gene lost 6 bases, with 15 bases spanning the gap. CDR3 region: CASTRGPGSEAFF. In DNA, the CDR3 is TGTGCCAGTACCCGGGGGCCGGGTTCTGAAGCTTTCTTT.

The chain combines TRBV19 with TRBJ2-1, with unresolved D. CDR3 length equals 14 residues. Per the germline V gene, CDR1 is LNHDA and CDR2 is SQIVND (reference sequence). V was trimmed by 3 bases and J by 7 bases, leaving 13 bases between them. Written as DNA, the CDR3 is TGTGCCAGTAGTATTACCGGCCGGGTAAATGAGCAGTTCTTC. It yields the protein CASSITGRVNEQFF.

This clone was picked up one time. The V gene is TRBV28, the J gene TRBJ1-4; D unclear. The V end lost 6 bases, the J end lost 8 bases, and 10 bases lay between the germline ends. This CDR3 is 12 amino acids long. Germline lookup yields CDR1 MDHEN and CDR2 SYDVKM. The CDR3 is CASSPVTEKLFF. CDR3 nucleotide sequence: TGTGCCAGCAGCCCGGTGACAGAAAAACTGTTTTTT.

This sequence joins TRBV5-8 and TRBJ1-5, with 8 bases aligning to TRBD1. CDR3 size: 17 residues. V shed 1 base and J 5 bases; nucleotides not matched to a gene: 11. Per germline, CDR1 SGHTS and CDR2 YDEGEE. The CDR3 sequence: CASSLWGNRGTHQPQHF. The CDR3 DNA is TGTGCCAGCAGCTTGTGGGGGAACAGGGGGACTCATCAGCCCCAGCATTTT.

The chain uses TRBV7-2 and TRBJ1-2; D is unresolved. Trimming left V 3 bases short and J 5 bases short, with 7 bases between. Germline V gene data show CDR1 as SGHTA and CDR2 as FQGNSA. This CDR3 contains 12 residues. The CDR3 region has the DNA TGTGCCAGCAGCTTTGATGATTATGGCTACACCTTC. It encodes CASSFDDYGYTF. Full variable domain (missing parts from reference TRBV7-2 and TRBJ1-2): GAGVSQSPSNKVTEKGKDVELRCDPISGHTALYWYRQSLGQGLEFLIYFQGNSAPDKSGLPSDRFSAERTGGSVSTLTIQRTQQEDSAVYLCASSFDDYGYTFGSGTRLTVV.

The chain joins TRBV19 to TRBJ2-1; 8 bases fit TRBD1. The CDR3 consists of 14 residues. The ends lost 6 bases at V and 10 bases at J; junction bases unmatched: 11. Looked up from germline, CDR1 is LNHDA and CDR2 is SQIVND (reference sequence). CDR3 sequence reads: CASSWGQGAREQFF. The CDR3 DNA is TGTGCCAGTAGCTGGGGTCAGGGGGCACGGGAGCAGTTCTTC.

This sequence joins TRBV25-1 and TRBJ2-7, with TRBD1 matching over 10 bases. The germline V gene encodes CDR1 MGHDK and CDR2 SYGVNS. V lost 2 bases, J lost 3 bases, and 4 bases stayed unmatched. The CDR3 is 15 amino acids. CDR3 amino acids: CASSEHGQGGYEQYF. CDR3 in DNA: TGTGCCAGCAGTGAACACGGACAGGGGGGCTACGAGCAGTACTTC.

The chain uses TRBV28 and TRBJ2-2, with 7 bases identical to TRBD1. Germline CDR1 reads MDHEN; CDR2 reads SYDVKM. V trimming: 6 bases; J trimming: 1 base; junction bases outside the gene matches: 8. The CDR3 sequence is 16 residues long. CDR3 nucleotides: TGTGCCAGCAGCCTACTGACAGGGCTGAACACCGGGGAGCTGTTTTTT. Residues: CASSLLTGLNTGELFF.

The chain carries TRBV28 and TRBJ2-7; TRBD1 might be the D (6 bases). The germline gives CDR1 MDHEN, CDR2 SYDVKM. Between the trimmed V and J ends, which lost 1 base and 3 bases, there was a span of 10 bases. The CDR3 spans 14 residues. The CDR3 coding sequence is TGTGCCAGCAGTTTATTGGACAGCGACTACGAGCAGTACTTC. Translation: CASSLLDSDYEQYF.